The following is a T cell receptor beta chain sequence with its context. The beta constant-region primer was an equimolar mix of two oligonucleotides covering TRBC1 and TRBC2. TCRdb analysed the UMI-ligation and nested PCR reads with MiXCR anew, one entry per CDR3 protein. The top ten clones hold about 0.15% of a sample with 120,000 to 150,000 distinct CDR3 sequences, over 15% of them seen once. This record belongs to a study of naive and memory T cell subsets. V lost 5 bases and J lost 3, with 5 bases in between. CDR3 length equals 11 residues. Per germline, CDR1 SGHTA and CDR2 FQGNSA. The V call is TRBV7-2, the J call TRBJ2-7; D is uncertain. Sequencing used naive CD4+ T cells from blood. The TCR was taken from a human donor in good health. Here the CDR3 DNA reads TGTGCCAGCAGCGTCAACTACGAGCAGTACTTC. Amino acids: CASSVNYEQYF.